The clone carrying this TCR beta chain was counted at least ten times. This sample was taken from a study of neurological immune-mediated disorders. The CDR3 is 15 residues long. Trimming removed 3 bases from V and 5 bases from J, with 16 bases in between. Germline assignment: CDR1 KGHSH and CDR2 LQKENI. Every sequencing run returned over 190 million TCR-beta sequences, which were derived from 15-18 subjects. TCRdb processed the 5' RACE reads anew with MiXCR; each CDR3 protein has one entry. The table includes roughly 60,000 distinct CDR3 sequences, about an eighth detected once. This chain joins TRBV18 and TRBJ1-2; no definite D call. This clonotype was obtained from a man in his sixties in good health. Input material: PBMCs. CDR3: CASSPGGGLAYGYTF. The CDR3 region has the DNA TGTGCCAGCTCACCGGGTGGCGGCCTAGCTTATGGCTACACCTTC.